This entry concerns a single T cell receptor beta chain. This CDR3 contains 14 residues. Germline CDR1 and CDR2: MNHEY and SVGEGT. With 5 bases removed from V and 1 base from J, the gap between germline ends came to 11 bases. This record comes from a study of blood T cell repertoires in COVID-19. Study in general: Material from acute and convalescent COVID-19 was sourced from the United States, Italy and Spain. T cells, B-cell-depleted T cells, or PBMCs supplied cDNA or gDNA.

The authors' processing: The authors estimated nucleated cell counts from reference gene primer amplification. Generated by immunoSEQ multiplex PCR, the TCRdb table keeps only in-frame clones and is missing some. For V, J and clone size, that table is used; D and trimming come from the DNA. The sample has more than 65,000 clones, approximately 90% seen once. The gene calls are TRBV6-2 or TRBV6-3 and TRBJ2-5, with D possibly TRBD1 on 5 matching bases. The sample consisted of peripheral blood. This TCR was recovered from a man aged 55 to 70 with acute or convalescent COVID-19. The CDR3 spells CASSEDKVQETQYF. The DNA of the CDR3 is TGTGCCAGCAGTGAGGACAAGGTCCAAGAGACCCAGTACTTC.